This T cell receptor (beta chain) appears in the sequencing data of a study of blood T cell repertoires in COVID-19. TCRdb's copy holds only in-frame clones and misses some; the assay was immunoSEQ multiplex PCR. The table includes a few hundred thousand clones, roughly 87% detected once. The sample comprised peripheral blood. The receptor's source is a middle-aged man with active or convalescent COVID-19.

DNA of the CDR3: TGTGCCAGCAGTCCCCCGACTAGCGGGTCACTCACAGATACGCAGTATTTT. Translation: CASSPPTSGSLTDTQYF. This rearrangement joins TRBV28 to TRBJ2-3; 10 bases fit TRBD2. The V and J ends lost 5 bases and 2 bases, in that order; junction bases with no gene match: 10. CDR3 size: 17 residues. The germline CDR1 and CDR2 sequences are MDHEN and SYDVKM.